This TCR beta chain was identified in a study of breast tumors, draining lymph nodes, adjacent tissues. Axillary draining lymph nodes of breast cancer patients supplied the node samples. Each CDR3 protein gets one entry after TCRdb re-called the multiplex PCR reads with MiXCR. The sample gives around 290,000 distinct CDR3 sequences, 30% of which show up once; more than 0.85% is in the top ten. Germline V gene lookup returns CDR1 GTSNPN and CDR2 SVGIG (reference sequence). The length of the CDR3 is 14 residues. V was clipped by 3 bases and J by 8 bases; unmatched bases: 10. Sequenced: axillary lymph node tissue. The chain links TRBV30 to TRBJ2-1, with 7 bases aligning to TRBD2. The receptor was derived from a female donor with breast cancer. Some clones in this sample may be carry-over from other donors' samples. DNA of the CDR3: TGTGCCTGGAGGGGCGGGAGACTGGTATATGAGCAGTTCTTC. Its translation is CAWRGGRLVYEQFF.